These T cell receptor beta chains were read from a single sample in a study of vaccination effects on CD4 cells after COVID-19. Profiling relied on immunoSEQ multiplex PCR, and the TCRdb table lists in-frame clones only, not all of them. Of tens of thousands of clones in the sample, roughly 70% were seen once. These receptors have no known antigen. Sequencing was performed on CD4+ T cells from PBMCs cultured with SARS-CoV-2 spike peptides, taken before COVID-19 vaccination. Receptors originate from a human donor who received a COVID-19 vaccine. CDR3s include the opening cysteine and the closing phenylalanine or tryptophan.

v_gene	j_gene	len	CDR3aa
TRBV6-5	TRBJ2-7	15	CASSYGEAGSYEQYF
TRBV10-3	TRBJ1-2	14	CAISDWTGGYGYTF
TRBV25-1	TRBJ2-3	14	CASSEDRVGYTQYF
TRBV6-1	TRBJ2-4	12	CASSDSKNIQYF
TRBV11-3	TRBJ2-7	15	CASSSHGTHSYEQYF
TRBV4-2	TRBJ2-1	14	CASSQRSGGNEQFF
TRBV20-1	TRBJ1-6	11	CSARVSGTLHF
TRBV2	TRBJ2-2	15	CASQGGLADLGELFF
TRBV19	TRBJ1-6	14	CASGDRGLGSPLHF
TRBV6-1	TRBJ1-6	15	CASSESLRGNSPLHF
TRBV18	TRBJ2-4	16	CASSPGRSLAKNIQYF
TRBV3-1/TRBV3-2	TRBJ1-1	16	CASSPRGPGMNTEAFF
TRBV10-3	TRBJ2-2	15	CAISPSGGEGGELFF
TRBV5-1	TRBJ2-1	13	CASTPGSGGEQFF
TRBV6-5	TRBJ2-7	14	CASSRDGISYEQYF
TRBV3-1/TRBV3-2	TRBJ2-3	16	CASSRWTSGSTDTQYF
TRBV27	TRBJ1-5	15	CASSALGRGNQPQHF
TRBV7-2	TRBJ2-3	14	CASSQGLAADTQYF
TRBV7-2	TRBJ2-7	15	CASSGGRDSSYEQYF
TRBV11-2	TRBJ2-6	14	CASSWRTGPNVLTF
TRBV4-2	TRBJ2-2	16	CASSQESRGPGGELFF